This record looks at one T cell receptor (beta chain) sequence and its context. The data belong to a study of T cells in localized non-small cell lung cancer. This CDR3 has 14 amino acids. Trimming took 2 bases from V and 6 from J, leaving 14 bases between them. From germline, CDR1 is GTSNPN and CDR2 SVGIG (reference sequence). TCRdb's table, derived via immunoSEQ multiplex PCR, lists solely in-frame clones and lacks some. The sample has more than 25,000 clones, roughly nine tenths seen once. The chain carries TRBV30 and TRBJ2-1; D is possibly TRBD1 (6 bases). The sequence derives from a woman aged 40 to 75 with stage I lung adenocarcinoma. This specimen was peripheral blood, taken before any cancer treatment. In nucleotides, the CDR3 is TGTGCCTGGAGTACACAATGGGGGCTCAATGAGCAGTTCTTC. It translates to CAWSTQWGLNEQFF.